This T cell receptor (beta chain) was found in a study of OX40 agonist ivuxolimab in advanced cancers. The wider study: Partial responses occurred in three patients (one hepatocellular carcinoma, two cutaneous melanoma).

Clones were read by immunoSEQ multiplex PCR, and TCRdb kept only the in-frame ones, dropping some. This table holds tens of thousands of clones, 85% to 90% found once. CDR1 and CDR2 (germline): SGHTA, FQGNSA. This CDR3 is built from 14 residues. Between the trimmed V and J ends, which lost 5 bases and 1 base, there was a span of 11 bases. The sample here was CD4+ or CD8+ T cells sorted from blood, taken in a trial of the OX40 agonist ivuxolimab. The V call is TRBV7-2, the J call TRBJ2-5; D may be TRBD1 (6 bases). This sequence originates from an adult with an advanced solid tumor such as melanoma, head and neck, liver or kidney cancer. The CDR3 nucleotides read TGTGCCAGCAGCGCGACAGGTCTCCAAGAGACCCAGTACTTC. Protein product: CASSATGLQETQYF.